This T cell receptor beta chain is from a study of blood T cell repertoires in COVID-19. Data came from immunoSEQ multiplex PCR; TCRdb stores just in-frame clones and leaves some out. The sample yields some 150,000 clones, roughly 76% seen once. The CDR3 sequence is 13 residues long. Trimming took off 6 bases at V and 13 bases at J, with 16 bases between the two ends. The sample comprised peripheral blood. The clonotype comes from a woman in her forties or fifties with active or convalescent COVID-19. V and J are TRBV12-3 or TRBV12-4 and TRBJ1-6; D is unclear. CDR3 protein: CASSDHSAGPLHF. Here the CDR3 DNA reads TGTGCCAGCAGCGACCATTCCGCGGGGCCCCTCCACTTT.